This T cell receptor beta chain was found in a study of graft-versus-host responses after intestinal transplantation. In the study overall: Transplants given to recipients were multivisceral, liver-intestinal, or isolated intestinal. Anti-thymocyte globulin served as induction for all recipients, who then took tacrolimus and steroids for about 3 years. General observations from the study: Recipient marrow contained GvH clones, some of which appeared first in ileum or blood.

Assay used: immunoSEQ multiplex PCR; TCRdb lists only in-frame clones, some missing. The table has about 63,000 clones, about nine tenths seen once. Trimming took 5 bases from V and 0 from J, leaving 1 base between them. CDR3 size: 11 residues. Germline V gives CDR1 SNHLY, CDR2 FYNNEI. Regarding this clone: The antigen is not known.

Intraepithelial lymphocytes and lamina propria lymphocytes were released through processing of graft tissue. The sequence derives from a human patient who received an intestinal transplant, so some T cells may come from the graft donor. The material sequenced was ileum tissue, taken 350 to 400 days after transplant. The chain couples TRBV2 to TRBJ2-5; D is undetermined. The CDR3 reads CASSNQETQYF. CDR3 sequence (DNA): TGTGCCAGCAGTAACCAAGAGACCCAGTACTTC.